A single sample is the source of the 24 T cell receptor beta chains below, sequenced in a study of response to subunit inactivated influenza vaccine (dated by TCRdb to between 2018 and 2020). The library was made by RT-PCR. Sequencing took place on an Illumina HiSeq 2500. TCRdb redid the processing of the public reads, applying fastp at Q25 and MiXCR, and retained in-frame beta chains. Duplicate CDR3 protein sequences are folded into a single record with the most common DNA and genes. The sample table contains some 500,000 distinct CDR3 sequences; only one count was recorded for 16% of them. Less than 4% of the sample is taken by the ten largest. The sequences come from CD4+ T cells sorted from PBMCs, collected less than 30 months after vaccination. The origin of the receptors is a man in his fifties or sixties who received an inactivated influenza vaccine. Donor details come from another sample of the same person, matched by shared clones.

This clonotype was observed many times. This chain joins TRBV28 and TRBJ2-2; D is unresolved. In germline, CDR1 is MDHEN, CDR2 SYDVKM. The CDR3 spans 12 residues. V lost 8 bases and J 5 bases, leaving 9 bases between the germline ends. In nucleotides, the CDR3 is TGTGCCAGCGGTCGAGTTACCGGGGAGCTGTTTTTT. Translated: CASGRVTGELFF.

The table lists this clonotype with many counts. This chain uses TRBV4-2 with TRBJ2-7; 7 positions agree with TRBD1. J was trimmed by 3 bases and V by 2 bases; bases with no gene match: 4. The CDR3 runs 14 residues. Germline-derived CDR1 and CDR2 are LGHNA and YNFKEQ. DNA for the CDR3: TGTGCCAGCAGCCAACAACAGGGGCTCTACGAGCAGTACTTC. Translation: CASSQQQGLYEQYF.

This clonotype occurred a few times. The chain recombines TRBV10-3 with TRBJ2-5, with D unresolved. CDR1 and CDR2 (germline): ENHRY, SYGVKD. The CDR3 sequence is 13 residues long. Trimming removed 6 bases at V and 2 bases at J, with 10 bases between. The CDR3 reads CAISPGSQETQYF. The CDR3 nucleotides are TGTGCCATCAGCCCGGGCAGTCAAGAGACCCAGTACTTC.

V gene TRBV24-1 combines with J gene TRBJ2-1, with 9 bases fitting TRBD1. This CDR3 contains 14 residues. The V and J ends lost 2 bases and 11 bases, in that order; junction bases with no gene match: 6. Germline loops: CDR1 KGHDR, CDR2 SFDVKD. For the CDR3, the DNA is TGTGCCACCAGTGATTCAACCGGGACAGGGAAGCAGTTCTTC. This translates into CATSDSTGTGKQFF.

V and J are TRBV9 and TRBJ1-1; D is possibly TRBD1 (6 bases). Between the trimmed V and J ends, which lost 6 bases and 1 base, there was a span of 13 bases. The germline CDR1 and CDR2 sequences are SGDLS and YYNGEE. This CDR3 is 14 amino acids long. The chain's CDR3 is CASIQMGANTEAFF. DNA for the CDR3: TGTGCCAGCATCCAAATGGGGGCGAACACTGAAGCTTTCTTT.

This clonotype was found a few times. This rearrangement joins TRBV20-1 to TRBJ2-5, with unresolved D. V lost 3 bases, J lost 4 bases, and 9 bases lay in between. CDR3 length equals 12 residues. Germline V gene lookup returns CDR1 DFQATT and CDR2 SNEGSKA (reference sequence). The CDR3 DNA reads TGCAGTGCTAGGGTCTCTTCAGAGACCCAGTACTTC. It codes for CSARVSSETQYF.

V gene TRBV10-3 combines with J gene TRBJ2-1, with 10 bases fitting TRBD2. CDR3 length: 15 amino acids. The J segment lost 9 bases and the V segment lost 10 bases, leaving 15 bases of the junction unmatched. In germline, CDR1 is ENHRY, CDR2 SYGVKD. The CDR3, as DNA: TGTGCCACCAACACGGGACTAGCGTTGTCTGGTGAGCAGTTCTTC. Residues: CATNTGLALSGEQFF.

For this clonotype: Possible read error: a much larger clone is one base away. The chain combines TRBV7-7 with TRBJ2-5, with 10 nucleotides matching TRBD1. CDR3 length: 14 amino acids. From germline, CDR1 is SSHAT and CDR2 FNYEAQ (reference sequence). In nucleotides, the CDR3 is TGTACCAGCAGCCAGACAGGGGGCTCAGAGACCCAGTACTTC. This gives the protein CTSSQTGGSETQYF. Full variable domain (missing parts from reference TRBV7-7 and TRBJ2-5): GAGVSQSPRYKVTKRGQDVTLRCDPISSHATLYWYQQALGQGPEFLTYFNYEAQPDKSGLPSDRFSAERPEGSISTLTIQRTEQRDSAMYRCTSSQTGGSETQYFGPGTRLLVL.

This clonotype was seen a few times. The V call is TRBV15, the J call TRBJ1-1; D unclear. This CDR3 is built from 14 residues. Trimming removed 1 base from V and 2 bases from J, with 8 bases in between. Germline assignment: CDR1 LNHNV and CDR2 YYDKDF (reference sequence). The CDR3 here is CATSRVPVNTEAFF. For the CDR3, the DNA is TGTGCCACCAGCAGAGTTCCAGTAAACACTGAAGCTTTCTTT.

In this sample, this clonotype turned up a few times. V is TRBV5-1 and J is TRBJ2-7, with 8 bases lining up with TRBD2. CDR3 length: 15 residues. Unmatched junction bases numbered 9, after V lost 7 bases and J lost 0 bases. Germline-derived CDR1 and CDR2 are SGHRS and YFSETQ. The CDR3 sequence is CASREGLASSYEQYF. CDR3 nucleotides: TGCGCCAGCCGCGAAGGACTAGCCTCCTCCTACGAGCAGTACTTC. Full variable domain (missing parts from reference TRBV5-1 and TRBJ2-7): KAGVTQTPRYLIKTRGQQVTLSCSPISGHRSVSWYQQTPGQGLQFLFEYFSETQRNKGNFPGRFSGRQFSNSRSEMNVSTLELGDSALYLCASREGLASSYEQYFGPGTRLTVT.

This clonotype was detected only a few times. The chain joins TRBV10-3 to TRBJ2-2; tentative D call: TRBD1 (6 bases). Germline CDR1 reads ENHRY; CDR2 reads SYGVKD. V lost 6 bases and J 6 bases, leaving 14 bases between the germline ends. This CDR3 comprises 14 residues. CDR3 residues: CAISSRQEAGELFF. The CDR3 coding sequence is TGTGCCATCAGCTCTAGACAGGAGGCCGGGGAGCTGTTTTTT.

The chain joins TRBV7-2 to TRBJ2-1, with 9 bases lining up with TRBD1. V lost 8 bases and J lost 8; bases outside the gene matches: 7. The CDR3 totals 13 residues. In germline, CDR1 is SGHTA, CDR2 FQGNSA. In DNA form, the CDR3 reads TGTGCCAGCGGGGACAGGGTCGTCGATGAGCAGTTCTTC. The encoded protein is CASGDRVVDEQFF.

This sequence joins TRBV5-1 and TRBJ1-2; no clear D. Germline lookup yields CDR1 SGHRS and CDR2 YFSETQ. This CDR3 is 12 amino acids long. Deletions cut 8 bases from V and 3 bases from J, with 11 bases between. Here the CDR3 DNA reads TGCGCCAGTAGTCGGACGGACTATGGCTACACCTTC. Its translation: CASSRTDYGYTF.

Only a few counts were recorded for this clonotype. This chain links TRBV12-3 or TRBV12-4 with TRBJ1-1; possibly TRBD1 for D (6 bases). Trimming shortened V by 7 bases and J by 5 bases, and 20 bases separated the two germline ends. This CDR3 spans 15 amino acids. The chain's CDR3 is CASITYGGRLTEAFF. In DNA form, the CDR3 reads TGTGCCAGCATCACTTATGGGGGGCGGTTGACTGAAGCTTTCTTT.

In this sample, this clonotype turned up many times. The chain combines TRBV20-1 with TRBJ2-1; 11 nucleotides match TRBD2. V trimming: 6 bases; J trimming: 9 bases; junction bases outside the gene matches: 13. The CDR3 spans 15 residues. The germline CDR1 and CDR2 sequences are DFQATT and SNEGSKA (reference sequence). The CDR3 DNA is TGCAGTGCAAGACGTCTAGCGGGAGGTGAGGCTGAGCAGTTCTTC. As protein: CSARRLAGGEAEQFF.

The chain has TRBV6-1 and TRBJ2-1, with 11 positions matching TRBD1. CDR3 length equals 16 residues. Germline values: CDR1 MNHNS, CDR2 SASEGT. V trimming: 6 bases; J trimming: 5 bases; junction bases outside the gene matches: 9. The CDR3 here is CASSRGGTGGNNEQFF. The CDR3 nucleotides read TGTGCCAGCAGCCGAGGGGGGACAGGGGGTAACAATGAGCAGTTCTTC.

There are a few counts of this clonotype. At one boundary the junction diverges from the germline segment, which might be a read error. CDR3 sequence: CASGLSGSSYNEQFF. The CDR3 DNA follows: TGCGCCAGCGGCTTAAGCGGGAGCTCCTACAATGAGCAGTTCTTC. The genes are TRBV5-1 and TRBJ2-1, with 8 bases aligning to TRBD2. The germline V gene encodes CDR1 SGHRS and CDR2 YFSETQ. The CDR3 is made up of 15 amino acids.

This clonotype was seen a few times. The CDR3 sequence: CAGSGLYSYEQYF. The CDR3 nucleotides are TGTGCCGGCTCGGGACTTTACTCCTACGAGCAGTACTTC. The chain is built from TRBV2 and TRBJ2-7, with D perhaps TRBD2 (6 bases). The CDR3 runs to 13 residues. CDR1 and CDR2 from the germline V gene are SNHLY and FYNNEI. The germline V and J ends were trimmed by 11 bases and 0 bases, with 14 bases remaining between them.

The sample holds many counts of this clonotype. The gene calls are TRBV29-1 and TRBJ2-3; the D gene is possibly TRBD2 (6 bases). The V end was cut by 7 bases, the J end by 0 bases, with 14 bases between. The CDR3 extends over 14 amino acids. Germline CDR1 reads SQVTM; CDR2 reads ANQGSEA. For the CDR3, the DNA is TGCAGCGCCCGACCCGGGACTAGCACAGATACGCAGTATTTT. Its translation is CSARPGTSTDTQYF.

The chain joins TRBV7-2 to TRBJ1-1, with D unresolved. Trimming pared 3 bases from V and 0 bases from J, leaving 8 bases between. This CDR3 is 14 amino acids long. Germline CDR1 is SGHTA and CDR2 is FQGNSA. CDR3 sequence reads: CASSFSELNTEAFF. The CDR3 DNA follows: TGTGCCAGCAGCTTTTCAGAATTGAACACTGAAGCTTTCTTT.

The CDR3 DNA sequence: TGTGCCAGCGCAGTAGGGGCGGGAGCGGAGCACTCCTACAATGAGCAGTTCTTC. Translated, it gives CASAVGAGAEHSYNEQFF. J is TRBJ2-1 and V is TRBV9; 7 bases match TRBD2. The CDR3 sequence is 18 residues long. With V trimmed by 7 bases and J by 0 bases, 16 bases remained unmatched. Germline assignment: CDR1 SGDLS and CDR2 YYNGEE.

This clonotype was picked up a small number of times. V is TRBV10-3 and J is TRBJ2-3; D possibly uses TRBD1 or TRBD2 (5 bases each). Germline V lookup: CDR1 ENHRY, CDR2 SYGVKD. There are 13 residues in the CDR3. Trimming took off 11 bases at V and 0 bases at J, with 12 bases between the two ends. The DNA of the CDR3 is TGTGCCGTGGGGACGGGAAGCACAGATACGCAGTATTTT. This codes for CAVGTGSTDTQYF.

This sequence joins TRBV6-1 and TRBJ1-5, with a weak D call TRBD1 (6 bases). The V and J ends lost 2 bases and 5 bases respectively, with 16 bases between them. The CDR3 runs to 16 residues. Germline lookup yields CDR1 MNHNS and CDR2 SASEGT. The CDR3 protein is CASSEPAGTSDQPQHF. DNA for the CDR3: TGTGCCAGCAGTGAACCGGCAGGGACAAGCGATCAGCCCCAGCATTTT.

This sequence joins TRBV12-3 or TRBV12-4 and TRBJ2-2; TRBD1 is a possible D gene (6 bases). CDR3 length: 14 amino acids. Between the trimmed V and J ends, which lost 4 bases and 5 bases, there was a span of 11 bases. The CDR3 protein is CASSSQQGTGELFF. As DNA, the CDR3 is TGTGCCAGCAGTTCGCAACAGGGAACCGGGGAGCTGTTTTTT.